The T cell receptor beta chain described here comes from a study of T cell clonality in common variable immunodeficiency. Germline V gene data show CDR1 as SNHLY and CDR2 as FYNNEI. The CDR3 contains 13 residues. The J segment lost 7 bases and the V segment lost 6 bases, leaving 5 bases of the junction unmatched. Control and CVID samples contributed equal amounts of genomic DNA. Here immunoSEQ multiplex PCR was the method, and the copy in TCRdb shows in-frame clones only, minus some. The data show around 39,000 clones, none appearing only once, with about 1% held by the ten largest. Points on this clone: The read comes to an end 3 residues before the CDR3 does, leaving the germline J gene to fill in the end.

The clonotype was recovered from a person between 18 and 70 years old in good health. The J gene is TRBJ1-4, the V gene TRBV2, with 7 bases matching TRBD1. Sequenced material: peripheral blood mononuclear cells. CDR3 region: CASRTGLREKLFF. The DNA read from the CDR3 is TGTGCCAGCAGGACAGGGCTACGTGAAAAA.